Reported below is one T cell receptor (beta chain). Its antigen is currently unknown. The data were produced by immunoSEQ multiplex PCR, yet TCRdb's version contains in-frame clones alone and is incomplete. The table lists around 60,000 clones, 85% to 95% of them singletons. Blood got drawn at baseline, again on cycle 4 day 1, and then on cycle 7 day 1. The junction had 5 bases not matched to a gene; V was cut back by 4 bases and J by 2 bases. This CDR3 spans 15 amino acids. From germline, CDR1 is SNHLY and CDR2 FYNNEI. This record comes from a study of OX40 agonist ivuxolimab in advanced cancers. Study details: Participants, around 80% male, averaged 60 years of age, ranging from about 23 to 80. Study-level points and caveats: CD4+ and CD8+ blood T cells expanded clonally by week 6 at 0.1 to 3.0 mg/kg. Partial responders treated at 0.1-3.0 mg/kg exhibited clonal expansion among the lowest measured.

The material sequenced was CD4+ or CD8+ T cells sorted from blood, taken in a trial of the OX40 agonist ivuxolimab. The chain has TRBV2 and TRBJ2-3; 8 bases fit TRBD2. This TCR was sampled from an adult with an advanced solid tumor such as melanoma, head and neck, liver or kidney cancer. Written as DNA, the CDR3 is TGTGCCAGCAGTGTTGCTAGCGGGTTCACAGATACGCAGTATTTT. It codes for CASSVASGFTDTQYF.